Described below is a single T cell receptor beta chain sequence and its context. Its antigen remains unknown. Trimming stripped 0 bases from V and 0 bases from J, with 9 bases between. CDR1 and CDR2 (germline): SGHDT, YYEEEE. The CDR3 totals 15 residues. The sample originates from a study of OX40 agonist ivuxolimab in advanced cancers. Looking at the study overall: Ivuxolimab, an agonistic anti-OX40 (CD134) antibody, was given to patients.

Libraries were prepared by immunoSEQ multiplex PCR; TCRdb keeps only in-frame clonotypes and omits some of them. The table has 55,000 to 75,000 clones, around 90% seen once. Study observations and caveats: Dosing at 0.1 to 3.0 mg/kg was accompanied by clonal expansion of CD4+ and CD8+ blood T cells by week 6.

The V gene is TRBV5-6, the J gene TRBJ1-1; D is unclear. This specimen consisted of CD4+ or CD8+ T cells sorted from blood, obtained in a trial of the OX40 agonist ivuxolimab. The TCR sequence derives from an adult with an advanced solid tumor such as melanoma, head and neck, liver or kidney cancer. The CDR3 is CASSLARRMNTEAFF. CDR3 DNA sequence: TGTGCCAGCAGCTTGGCCCGTCGAATGAACACTGAAGCTTTCTTT.